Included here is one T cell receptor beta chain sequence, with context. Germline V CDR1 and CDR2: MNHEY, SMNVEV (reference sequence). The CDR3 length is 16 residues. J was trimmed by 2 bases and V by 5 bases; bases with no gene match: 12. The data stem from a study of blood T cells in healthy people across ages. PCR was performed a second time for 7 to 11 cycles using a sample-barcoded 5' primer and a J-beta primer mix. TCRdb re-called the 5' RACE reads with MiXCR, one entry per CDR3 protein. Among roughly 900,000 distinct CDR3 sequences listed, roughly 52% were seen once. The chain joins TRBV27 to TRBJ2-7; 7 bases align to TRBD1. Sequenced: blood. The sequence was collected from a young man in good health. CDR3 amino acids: CASSGTRGQTAYEQYF. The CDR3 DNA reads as TGTGCCAGCAGTGGTACGAGGGGACAGACAGCCTACGAGCAGTACTTC.